The 16 T cell receptor beta chains below all came from one sample that was sequenced in a study of T cell responses to AZD1222 COVID-19 vaccine. Repertoires were generated with immunoSEQ multiplex PCR, while TCRdb's copy carries only in-frame clones and drops some. The repertoire consists of about 82,000 clones, with 90% occurring once and the leading ten covering about 5.2%. Material: peripheral blood, obtained on day 0 of AZD1222 vaccination. The receptors were gathered from an adult in good health.

The rearrangement links TRBV9 to TRBJ1-4; 7 nucleotides match TRBD1. With V trimmed by 10 bases and J by 0 bases, 6 bases remained unmatched. The CDR3 is 14 residues long. The germline V gene has CDR1 SGDLS and CDR2 YYNGEE. In nucleotides, the CDR3 is TGTGCCCCCCGAACAGGGGCAACTAATGAAAAACTGTTTTTT. This translates into CAPRTGATNEKLFF.

The chain employs TRBV3-1 (or the pseudogene TRBV3-2) and TRBJ1-2; D is possibly TRBD1 (6 bases). The CDR3 is made up of 13 amino acids. The V gene's germline CDR1 is LGHDT and CDR2 YNNKEL (reference sequence). The V gene lost 3 bases and the J gene lost 7 bases, with 12 bases spanning the gap. CDR3 residues: CASSHAGAGGYTF. The CDR3, as DNA: TGTGCCAGCAGCCATGCGGGGGCCGGTGGCTACACCTTC.

The chain carries TRBV4-3 and TRBJ1-5; D unresolved. This CDR3 contains 12 residues. The germline V and J ends were trimmed by 4 bases and 9 bases, with 10 bases remaining between them. The germline CDR1 and CDR2 sequences are LGHNA and YSLEER. The CDR3 reads CASSLGSGPQHF. In nucleotides, the CDR3 is TGCGCCAGCAGCCTAGGAAGTGGGCCCCAGCATTTT.

Concerning this clone: Sequence at one end of the junction differs from germline and may be a read error. The chain carries TRBV7-3 and TRBJ2-5; 10 bases map to TRBD1. The CDR3 is made up of 16 amino acids. In germline, CDR1 is SGHTA, CDR2 FQGTGA. CDR3 residues: CATSPRTGGPRETQYF. The CDR3 coding sequence is TGTGCCACCAGCCCCCGGACAGGGGGTCCGCGGGAGACCCAGTACTTC.

This clone appeared a few times. The chain uses TRBV7-9 and TRBJ1-5, with TRBD1 as a possible D gene (6 bases). The germline V gene has CDR1 SEHNR and CDR2 FQNEAQ (reference sequence). CDR3 length: 15 residues. Trimming left V 4 bases short and J 7 bases short, with 17 bases between. CDR3 sequence reads: CASSSAQGVGQPQHF. As DNA, the CDR3 is TGTGCCAGCAGCTCCGCACAGGGAGTGGGGCAGCCCCAGCATTTT. Using reference TRBV7-9 and TRBJ1-5 for the parts outside the CDR3, the full variable domain is DTGVSQNPRHKITKRGQNVTFRCDPISEHNRLYWYRQTLGQGPEFLTYFQNEAQLEKSRLLSDRFSAERPKGSFSTLEIQRTEQGDSAMYLCASSSAQGVGQPQHFGDGTRLSIL.

The chain couples TRBV21-1 to TRBJ1-6; the listed D gene, TRBD1, was not tested against the DNA. TRBV21-1 is annotated as a pseudogene. There are 13 residues in the CDR3. In DNA, the CDR3 is TGTGCCAGCATCCAGGGGCCAAATTCACCCCTCCACTTT. This codes for CASIQGPNSPLHF.

This chain joins TRBV23-1 and TRBJ1-1, with D unresolved. TRBV23-1 is reported as an ORF; its role is uncertain. The CDR3 is 13 residues long. V lost 7 bases and J lost 3, with 12 bases in between. CDR3: CASIFQVYTEAFF. The CDR3 nucleotides are TGCGCCAGCATTTTCCAGGTATACACTGAAGCTTTCTTT.

This chain uses TRBV27 with TRBJ1-2; 9 bases map to TRBD1. The CDR3 has 12 amino acids. V shed 6 bases, J shed 7 bases, and the junction held 3 bases outside the gene matches. Germline V gene sequence: CDR1 MNHEY, CDR2 SMNVEV (reference sequence). This CDR3 is CASSGQGTGYTF. For the CDR3, the DNA is TGTGCCAGCAGCGGACAGGGGACTGGCTACACCTTC.

The gene calls are TRBV7-2 and TRBJ2-1; TRBD2 matches at 11 bases. CDR3 length: 17 amino acids. CDR1 is SGHTA and CDR2 is FQGNSA in the germline V gene. The V gene end was trimmed by 8 bases and the J gene end by 5 bases; junction bases not matched to a gene: 14. CDR3 protein: CASGSLAGGPRDNEQFF. The CDR3 nucleotides read TGTGCCAGCGGGTCCTTAGCGGGGGGGCCGAGGGACAATGAGCAGTTCTTC. The variable domain in full, with the rest retrieved from reference TRBV7-2 and TRBJ2-1, is GAGVSQSPSNKVTEKGKDVELRCDPISGHTALYWYRQSLGQGLEFLIYFQGNSAPDKSGLPSDRFSAERTGGSVSTLTIQRTQQEDSAVYLCASGSLAGGPRDNEQFFGPGTRLTVL.

The V and J genes are TRBV6-4 and TRBJ1-1; D is unresolved. CDR3 length: 14 residues. The V end was cut by 6 bases, the J end by 4 bases, with 15 bases between. Germline lookup yields CDR1 MRHNA and CDR2 SNTAGT. The CDR3 DNA is TGTGCCAGCAGCCGGGAGGTCTTCGGCACTGAAGCTTTCTTT. Translated, it gives CASSREVFGTEAFF.

This clone appeared a single time. V gene TRBV5-4 combines with J gene TRBJ1-1; 7 bases match TRBD1. The V gene end was trimmed by 3 bases and the J gene end by 1 base; junction bases not matched to a gene: 6. Germline CDR1 is SGHNT and CDR2 is YYREEE (reference sequence). This CDR3 contains 15 residues. The CDR3 reads CASSSGQDTNTEAFF. CDR3 coding DNA: TGTGCCAGCAGCTCTGGACAGGACACGAACACTGAAGCTTTCTTT. Full variable domain (outside the CDR3, taken from reference TRBV5-4 and TRBJ1-1): ETGVTQSPTHLIKTRGQQVTLRCSSQSGHNTVSWYQQALGQGPQFIFQYYREEENGRGNFPPRFSGLQFPNYSSELNVNALELDDSALYLCASSSGQDTNTEAFFGQGTRLTVV.

The chain uses TRBV5-8 and TRBJ2-1; D perhaps matches TRBD1 (6 bases). V lost 6 bases, J lost 5 bases, and 15 bases lay in between. This CDR3 comprises 14 residues. The germline V gene encodes CDR1 SGHTS and CDR2 YDEGEE. The CDR3, as DNA: TGTGCCAGCAACACGAGGTCAGGGGACAATGAGCAGTTCTTC. Amino acids: CASNTRSGDNEQFF.

The chain couples TRBV9 to TRBJ2-3; 8 positions match TRBD2. CDR3 length: 14 residues. Per the germline V gene, CDR1 is SGDLS and CDR2 is YYNGEE. Trimming cost V 2 bases and J 4 bases; bases outside gene matches: 3. CDR3 bases: TGTGCCAGCAGCGTTAGCGGGGTAGCAGATACGCAGTATTTT. Its translation is CASSVSGVADTQYF.

The chain joins TRBV9 to TRBJ2-2; 8 bases are a match to TRBD1. Losses at the gene ends were 3 bases for V and 4 bases for J; bases not matched to a gene: 2. Germline-derived CDR1 and CDR2 are SGDLS and YYNGEE. This CDR3 comprises 14 residues. The CDR3 DNA follows: TGTGCCAGCAGCGCCACAGGGGGCACCGGGGAGCTGTTTTTT. This encodes CASSATGGTGELFF. Complete variable domain (other parts from reference TRBV9 and TRBJ2-2): DSGVTQTPKHLITATGQRVTLRCSPRSGDLSVYWYQQSLDQGLQFLIQYYNGEERAKGNILERFSAQQFPDLHSELNLSSLELGDSALYFCASSATGGTGELFFGEGSRLTVL.

The gene calls are TRBV4-3 and TRBJ2-4; 9 nucleotides line up with TRBD1. Germline V lookup: CDR1 LGHNA, CDR2 YSLEER. V shed 0 bases and J 1 base; nucleotides not matched to a gene: 10. The CDR3 consists of 19 residues. CDR3 in DNA: TGCGCCAGCAGCCAAGACCGAGGACAGGGGATTGGGGCCAAAAACATTCAGTACTTC. It specifies CASSQDRGQGIGAKNIQYF.

This chain uses TRBV28 with TRBJ1-4, with no clear D. The CDR3 loop spans 15 amino acids. Trimming stripped 2 bases from V and 5 bases from J, with 12 bases between. The germline CDR1 and CDR2 sequences are MDHEN and SYDVKM. CDR3 sequence: CASSLVAAENEKLFF. In DNA, the CDR3 is TGTGCCAGCAGTTTAGTGGCAGCCGAGAATGAAAAACTGTTTTTT.